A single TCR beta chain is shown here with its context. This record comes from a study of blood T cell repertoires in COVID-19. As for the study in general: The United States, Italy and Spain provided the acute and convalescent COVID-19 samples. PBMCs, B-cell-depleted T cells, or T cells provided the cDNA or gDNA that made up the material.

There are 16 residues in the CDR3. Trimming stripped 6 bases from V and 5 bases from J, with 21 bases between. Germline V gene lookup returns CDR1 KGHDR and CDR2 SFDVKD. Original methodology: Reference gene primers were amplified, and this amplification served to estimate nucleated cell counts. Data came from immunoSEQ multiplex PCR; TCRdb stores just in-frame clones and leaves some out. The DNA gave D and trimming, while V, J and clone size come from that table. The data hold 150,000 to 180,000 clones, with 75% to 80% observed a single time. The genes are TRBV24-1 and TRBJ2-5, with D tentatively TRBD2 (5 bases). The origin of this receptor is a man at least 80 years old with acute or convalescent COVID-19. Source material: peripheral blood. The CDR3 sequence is CATSPPGLGKRETQYF. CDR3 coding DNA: TGTGCCACCAGTCCCCCAGGACTCGGAAAAAGGGAGACCCAGTACTTC.